The 20 T cell receptor beta chains given below trace back to one sample, sequenced in a study of blood T cell repertoires in COVID-19. Clones were read by immunoSEQ multiplex PCR, and TCRdb kept only the in-frame ones, dropping some. Among almost 55,000 clones, around four fifths were seen once, and the ten largest hold 5.3%. The sequenced sample consisted of peripheral blood. These receptors were taken from a human donor in a cohort sampled during active COVID-19.

V and J are TRBV7-8 and TRBJ2-7; D possibly corresponds to TRBD2 (5 bases). The CDR3 is 14 residues long. Germline CDR1 is SGHVS and CDR2 is FQNEAQ. Deletions cut 3 bases from V and 1 base from J, with 10 bases between. Written as DNA, the CDR3 is TGTGCCAGCAGCTTGCTGTCGGGGTCCTACGAGCAGTACTTC. This gives the protein CASSLLSGSYEQYF. Looking up the rest from reference TRBV7-8 and TRBJ2-7 gives the full variable domain: GAGVSQSPRYKVAKRGQDVALRCDPISGHVSLFWYQQALGQGPEFLTYFQNEAQLDKSGLPSDRFFAERPEGSVSTLKIQRTQQEDSAVYLCASSLLSGSYEQYFGPGTRLTVT.

This clone was found a few times. This chain uses TRBV10-1 with TRBJ1-3, with 7 positions matching TRBD1. V lost 11 bases and J lost 4; bases outside the gene matches: 5. The germline V gene encodes CDR1 WNHNN and CDR2 SYGVQD (reference sequence). The CDR3 is 12 amino acids. CDR3 residues: CAGYRGGNTIYF. CDR3 nucleotides: TGCGCCGGCTACAGGGGAGGAAACACCATATATTTT.

This clone was detected only a few times. In DNA form, the CDR3 reads TGTGCCAGCAGCTCGACTAGCGGGGGGCCGGGTGAGCAGTTCTTC. It translates to CASSSTSGGPGEQFF. The rearrangement links TRBV9 to TRBJ2-1, with 13 bases identical to TRBD2. Germline V lookup: CDR1 SGDLS, CDR2 YYNGEE. The V gene end was trimmed by 4 bases and the J gene end by 9 bases; junction bases not matched to a gene: 7. CDR3 length: 15 residues.

The chain recombines TRBV25-1 with TRBJ2-5; 9 bases match TRBD2. The V and J ends lost 7 bases and 1 base, in that order; junction bases with no gene match: 7. Germline CDR1 is MGHDK and CDR2 is SYGVNS. CDR3 length: 15 amino acids. The CDR3 reads CASTRSGGLQETQYF. The CDR3 DNA reads as TGTGCCAGCACAAGGAGCGGGGGGCTCCAAGAGACCCAGTACTTC.

The genes are TRBV30 and TRBJ2-7; D is ambiguous. The germline gives CDR1 GTSNPN, CDR2 SVGIG (reference sequence). The CDR3 is 12 amino acids. Trimming took off 2 bases at V and 6 bases at J, with 11 bases between the two ends. The CDR3 DNA reads TGTGCCTGGAGTCCTAGACCGGGCGAGCAGTACTTC. This translates into CAWSPRPGEQYF.

This chain links TRBV6-6 with TRBJ1-2; TRBD1 might be the D (5 bases). The CDR3 spans 13 residues. V lost 5 bases and J lost 8, with 15 bases in between. Germline V CDR1 and CDR2: MNHNY, SVGAGI (reference sequence). In DNA form, the CDR3 reads TGTGCCAGCAGTCTGGACGGGCGGGGCGGCTACACCTTC. Its protein product is CASSLDGRGGYTF.

The rearrangement links TRBV21-1 to TRBJ2-3; the table's D call, TRBD1, has no DNA check behind it. TRBV21-1 is described as a pseudogene. The CDR3 runs to 17 residues. CDR3 region: CASSKGGPRTTTDTQYF. CDR3 nucleotides: TGTGCCAGCAGCAAAGGGGGGCCCCGGACGACCACAGATACGCAGTATTTT.

This clone was detected only once. The CDR3 spells CASRSKVGDGTGELFF. Written as DNA, the CDR3 is TGTGCCAGTAGGTCAAAAGTCGGGGATGGTACCGGGGAGCTGTTTTTT. The chain carries TRBV19 and TRBJ2-2; D is possibly TRBD2 (5 bases). Germline V gives CDR1 LNHDA, CDR2 SQIVND (reference sequence). Trimming shortened V by 6 bases and J by 5 bases, and 19 bases separated the two germline ends. There are 16 residues in the CDR3. Full variable domain (outside the CDR3, taken from reference TRBV19 and TRBJ2-2): DGGITQSPKYLFRKEGQNVTLSCEQNLNHDAMYWYRQDPGQGLRLIYYSQIVNDFQKGDIAEGYSVSREKKESFPLTVTSAQKNPTAFYLCASRSKVGDGTGELFFGEGSRLTVL.

With regard to this clone: The sample carries other DNA sequences with the same CDR3. The rearrangement links TRBV7-2 to TRBJ1-1; D uncertain. Trimming shortened V by 1 base and J by 0 bases, and 6 bases separated the two germline ends. CDR1 SGHTA and CDR2 FQGNSA come from the germline V gene. This CDR3 contains 14 residues. CDR3 amino acids: CASSLVRMNTEAFF. As DNA, the CDR3 is TGTGCCAGCAGCTTAGTCCGTATGAACACTGAAGCTTTCTTT. The full variable domain, completed using reference TRBV7-2 and TRBJ1-1, is GAGVSQSPSNKVTEKGKDVELRCDPISGHTALYWYRQSLGQGLEFLIYFQGNSAPDKSGLPSDRFSAERTGGSVSTLTIQRTQQEDSAVYLCASSLVRMNTEAFFGQGTRLTVV.

The chain has TRBV7-2 and TRBJ2-7, with D possibly matching TRBD1 (6 bases). CDR3 length: 14 residues. Germline V CDR1 and CDR2: SGHTA, FQGNSA. The V and J ends lost 4 bases and 6 bases respectively, with 16 bases between them. CDR3 protein: CASSSARGQLEQYF. DNA for the CDR3: TGTGCCAGCAGCTCAGCCAGGGGCCAGCTCGAGCAGTACTTC.

This clone showed up just a few times. This rearrangement joins TRBV7-2 to TRBJ2-7; possibly TRBD1 for D (6 bases). The germline CDR1 and CDR2 sequences are SGHTA and FQGNSA. CDR3 length: 15 residues. The germline V and J ends were trimmed by 4 bases and 3 bases, with 16 bases remaining between them. The CDR3 is CASSSQQGWVYEQYF. As DNA, the CDR3 is TGTGCCAGCAGCTCCCAACAGGGTTGGGTCTACGAGCAGTACTTC.

This clone turned up a few times. The chain couples TRBV11-2 to TRBJ2-2; D is ambiguous. Trimming shortened V by 0 bases and J by 7 bases, and 6 bases separated the two germline ends. Germline V gene sequence: CDR1 SGHAT, CDR2 FQNNGV. The CDR3 is 13 amino acids. CDR3 protein: CASSLEPSGELFF. The CDR3 nucleotides read TGTGCCAGCAGCTTAGAACCCAGCGGGGAGCTGTTTTTT.

This chain connects TRBV19 to TRBJ1-4; no firm D call. CDR3 length: 11 amino acids. The germline CDR1 and CDR2 sequences are LNHDA and SQIVND (reference sequence). With 3 bases removed from V and 8 bases from J, the gap between germline ends came to 4 bases. The CDR3 DNA reads as TGTGCCAGTAGTATCAGGGAAAAACTGTTTTTT. Its translation: CASSIREKLFF. Based on the CDR3 plus reference TRBV19 and TRBJ1-4, the full variable domain is DGGITQSPKYLFRKEGQNVTLSCEQNLNHDAMYWYRQDPGQGLRLIYYSQIVNDFQKGDIAEGYSVSREKKESFPLTVTSAQKNPTAFYLCASSIREKLFFGSGTQLSVL.

On this clone: Mismatch with germline at one junction end may stem from a read error. The J gene is TRBJ1-5, the V gene TRBV28; D is perhaps TRBD1 (6 bases). The germline gives CDR1 MDHEN, CDR2 SYDVKM. The CDR3 is 11 amino acids. CDR3 amino acids: CASTSLQGVDF. As DNA, the CDR3 is TGTGCCAGCACCTCGCTACAGGGCGTGGATTTT. Using reference TRBV28 and TRBJ1-5 for the parts outside the CDR3, the full variable domain is DVKVTQSSRYLVKRTGEKVFLECVQDMDHENMFWYRQDPGLGLRLIYFSYDVKMKEKGDIPEGYSVSREKKERFSLILESASTNQTSMYLCASTSLQGVDFGDGTRLSIL.

The chain carries TRBV4-1 and TRBJ1-1, with D tentatively TRBD1 (6 bases). CDR1 and CDR2 from the germline V gene are MGHRA and YSYEKL. This CDR3 is 14 amino acids long. Trimming took off 1 base at V and 6 bases at J, with 12 bases between the two ends. The CDR3 sequence: CASSQGWGGPEAFF. CDR3 nucleotides: TGCGCCAGCAGCCAAGGTTGGGGGGGCCCTGAAGCTTTCTTT.

The genes are TRBV28 and TRBJ2-7, with a possible D match to TRBD1 (5 bases). Germline values: CDR1 MDHEN, CDR2 SYDVKM. The CDR3 runs 12 residues. Trimming stripped 8 bases from V and 0 bases from J, with 8 bases between. The CDR3 protein is CASGRDSYEQYF. As DNA, the CDR3 is TGTGCCAGCGGCAGGGACTCCTACGAGCAGTACTTC.

This rearrangement joins TRBV30 to TRBJ1-3, with 10 bases fitting TRBD1. This CDR3 contains 17 residues. The J segment lost 2 bases and the V segment lost 1 base, leaving 8 bases of the junction unmatched. Germline lookup yields CDR1 GTSNPN and CDR2 SVGIG (reference sequence). The CDR3 region has the DNA TGTGCCTGGAGTGGACGACCGGGACAGGGGACTGGAAACACCATATATTTT. This gives the protein CAWSGRPGQGTGNTIYF.

V and J are TRBV28 and TRBJ1-5; D is possibly TRBD1 (5 bases). Germline V gene data show CDR1 as MDHEN and CDR2 as SYDVKM. Trimming took off 7 bases at V and 7 bases at J, with 14 bases between the two ends. This CDR3 is built from 13 residues. The CDR3 loop is CASMEAGLQPQHF. CDR3 nucleotides: TGTGCCAGCATGGAGGCGGGGCTACAGCCCCAGCATTTT.

The chain recombines TRBV30 with TRBJ1-5; 11 bases map to TRBD1. The V gene's germline CDR1 is GTSNPN and CDR2 SVGIG (reference sequence). J gave up 4 bases and V 5 bases, and 4 bases lay outside the gene matches. CDR3 length: 14 amino acids. CDR3 sequence reads: CAWDRDRGNQPQHF. The CDR3 DNA reads as TGTGCCTGGGACCGGGACAGGGGGAATCAGCCCCAGCATTTT.

This clone was seen at least ten times. This chain joins TRBV12-3 or TRBV12-4 and TRBJ2-2; D gene unclear. V lost 5 bases and J 4 bases, leaving 8 bases between the germline ends. The CDR3 sequence is 13 residues long. This CDR3 is CASSSHTTGELFF. DNA for the CDR3: TGTGCCAGCAGTAGCCATACCACCGGGGAGCTGTTTTTT.